Listed below are T cell receptor beta chains from one sample, sequenced in a study of blood T cell repertoires in COVID-19. Sequencing used immunoSEQ multiplex PCR; TCRdb keeps in-frame clones, though not all of them. The sample has roughly 230,000 clones, 70% to 90% seen once. Sequenced sample: peripheral blood. These receptors were obtained from a man aged 40-55 years with acute or convalescent COVID-19. Both conserved end residues are part of each CDR3. D genes are given only for firm matches. Size is omitted from some rows. Given values are once, few, many or a class for expanded clones.

DNA: TGTGCCATCAGGACAGGGCTGAACACTGAAGCTTTCTTT; CDR3: CAIRTGLNTEAFF; J: TRBJ1-1; length: 13; size: -; V: TRBV10-3; D: TRBD1
DNA: TGTGCCAGCAGTTACTCGGGACAGAGCTCCTACGAGCAGTACTTC; CDR3: CASSYSGQSSYEQYF; J: TRBJ2-7; length: 15; size: -; V: TRBV6-5; D: TRBD1
DNA: TGCGCCAGCAGCCCCGGACAGAGCATGAACACTGAAGCTTTCTTT; CDR3: CASSPGQSMNTEAFF; J: TRBJ1-1; length: 15; size: -; V: TRBV5-1; D: -
DNA: TGTGCCAGCAGCTTCGACAGGGGTGCATGTTGGTCACCCCTCCACTTT; CDR3: CASSFDRGACWSPLHF; J: TRBJ1-6; length: 16; size: -; V: TRBV5-6; D: TRBD1
DNA: TGTGCCAGCAGCTTAGAGGGTAGGTCGGACAATGAGCAGTTCTTC; CDR3: CASSLEGRSDNEQFF; J: TRBJ2-1; length: 15; size: -; V: TRBV7-3; D: -
DNA: TGTGCCAGCAGCCAAGGGAGAAACCTGACTTTC; CDR3: CASSQGRNLTF; J: TRBJ2-6; length: 11; size: -; V: TRBV7-3; D: -
DNA: TGTGCCAGCAACGCTGGACACGCTAACTATGGCTACACCTTC; CDR3: CASNAGHANYGYTF; J: TRBJ1-2; length: 14; size: -; V: TRBV2; D: -
DNA: TGTGCCAGCAGCTTCCGTGGGACAGGGGGGAGGAACTCCTATAATTCACCCCTCCACTTT; CDR3: CASSFRGTGGRNSYNSPLHF; J: TRBJ1-6; length: 20; size: -; V: TRBV5-4; D: TRBD1
DNA: TGTGCCAGCAGGCGGGGGGCTGAGGTCAATGAGCAGTTCTTC; CDR3: CASRRGAEVNEQFF; J: TRBJ2-1; length: 14; size: -; V: TRBV6-5; D: TRBD2
DNA: TGCGCCAGCAGCTTGACAGGTTTTTCCACAGATACGCAGTATTTT; CDR3: CASSLTGFSTDTQYF; J: TRBJ2-3; length: 15; size: once; V: TRBV5-1; D: -
DNA: TGTGCCAGAAGCTTGACTAGCGGCTCCTACAATGAGCAGTTCTTC; CDR3: CARSLTSGSYNEQFF; J: TRBJ2-1; length: 15; size: -; V: TRBV5-3; D: TRBD2
DNA: TGTGCCTGGAGCCCCGGCTCTGGAAACACCATATATTTT; CDR3: CAWSPGSGNTIYF; J: TRBJ1-3; length: 13; size: -; V: TRBV30; D: -
DNA: TGTGCCAGCAGCCCGAACCCGGGACAGAACTATGGCTACACCTTC; CDR3: CASSPNPGQNYGYTF; J: TRBJ1-2; length: 15; size: -; V: TRBV5-4; D: TRBD1
DNA: TGTGCCACCAGCACATTTTACCCGGGACAGCGATTCTCTAGCACAGATACGCAGTATTTT; CDR3: CATSTFYPGQRFSSTDTQYF; J: TRBJ2-3; length: 20; size: -; V: TRBV15; D: TRBD1
DNA: TGCGCCAGCAGCCGTCAGGAGGGGGAAAAACTGTTTTTT; CDR3: CASSRQEGEKLFF; J: TRBJ1-4; length: 13; size: -; V: TRBV5-1; D: -
DNA: TGCGCCAGCAGCTTTAGTACAGGGGGCGAGGGTGAAGCTTTCTTT; CDR3: CASSFSTGGEGEAFF; J: TRBJ1-1; length: 15; size: -; V: TRBV5-1; D: TRBD1
DNA: TGTGCCAGCAGGGATACGACAGGGACGTTCTTC; CDR3: CASRDTTGTFF; J: TRBJ2-1; length: 11; size: -; V: TRBV6-5; D: TRBD1
DNA: TGTGCCAGCAGCTGGGACACCTACGAGCAGTACTTC; CDR3: CASSWDTYEQYF; J: TRBJ2-7; length: 12; size: -; V: TRBV7-9; D: -
DNA: TGTGCCAGCAGGGGGACAGGAGAGGATCCCCTCCACTTT; CDR3: CASRGTGEDPLHF; J: TRBJ1-6; length: 13; size: -; V: TRBV28; D: TRBD1
DNA: TGTGCCAGCACGACACTTTATAGCAATCAGCCCCAGCATTTT; CDR3: CASTTLYSNQPQHF; J: TRBJ1-5; length: 14; size: -; V: TRBV27; D: -
DNA: TGTGCCAGCAGTATGGGAACAGGGATCAACACTGAAGCTTTCTTT; CDR3: CASSMGTGINTEAFF; J: TRBJ1-1; length: 15; size: -; V: TRBV6-5; D: -
DNA: TGTGCCGGAGCCCTCGGGTACAGGGGCACTGAAGCTTTCTTT; CDR3: CAGALGYRGTEAFF; J: TRBJ1-1; length: 14; size: -; V: TRBV6-6; D: TRBD1
DNA: TGTGCCAGCAGCTTAAGGACTAGCGGGGGCTGGGGAGGGGCCAACGTCCTGACTTTC; CDR3: CASSLRTSGGWGGANVLTF; J: TRBJ2-6; length: 19; size: -; V: TRBV7-8; D: TRBD2
DNA: TGTGCCAGCAGCGATGCGACAGTAAGCACCATATATTTT; CDR3: CASSDATVSTIYF; J: TRBJ1-3; length: 13; size: -; V: TRBV5-6; D: -
DNA: TGTGCCAGCAGGGTTTCGGGGTTGAGCAATGAGCAGTTCTTC; CDR3: CASRVSGLSNEQFF; J: TRBJ2-1; length: 14; size: once; V: TRBV2; D: -
DNA: TGTGCCAGCAGTGAAGCGCACAGGAGCTCCTATAATTCACCCCTCCACTTT; CDR3: CASSEAHRSSYNSPLHF; J: TRBJ1-6; length: 17; size: -; V: TRBV2; D: -
DNA: TGTGCCAGCAGTATTAACGGGGGTGAGACCCAGTACTTC; CDR3: CASSINGGETQYF; J: TRBJ2-5; length: 13; size: once; V: TRBV6-5; D: -
DNA: TGCGCCAGCAGCCTGGGACTAGCGGGGGGACAAGAGACCCAGTACTTC; CDR3: CASSLGLAGGQETQYF; J: TRBJ2-5; length: 16; size: -; V: TRBV5-1; D: TRBD2
DNA: TGTGCCAGCAGCTTAACACAGGAAGACTATGGCTACACCTTC; CDR3: CASSLTQEDYGYTF; J: TRBJ1-2; length: 14; size: -; V: TRBV7-2; D: -
DNA: TGTGCCAGCAGTCTACAGGGGAACACTGAAGCTTTCTTT; CDR3: CASSLQGNTEAFF; J: TRBJ1-1; length: 13; size: -; V: TRBV12-3/TRBV12-4; D: -
DNA: TGTGCCACCAGCAGAGATCGACTAGCGGGCGCCCCTAGCACAGATACGCAGTATTTT; CDR3: CATSRDRLAGAPSTDTQYF; J: TRBJ2-3; length: 19; size: few; V: TRBV15; D: TRBD2
DNA: TGTGCCAGCAGCTTGGTGGGGGCAGGCACTGAAGCTTTCTTT; CDR3: CASSLVGAGTEAFF; J: TRBJ1-1; length: 14; size: -; V: TRBV7-2; D: -
DNA: TGTGCCAGCACCCCGGGGTTAGCGGGGCCCACAGATACGCAGTATTTT; CDR3: CASTPGLAGPTDTQYF; J: TRBJ2-3; length: 16; size: -; V: TRBV9; D: TRBD2
DNA: TGTGCCAGCAGTAAACATTGGGGAGATGGCTACACCTTC; CDR3: CASSKHWGDGYTF; J: TRBJ1-2; length: 13; size: -; V: TRBV28; D: -
DNA: TGCGCCAGCAGCTTAGGAGGGATGGAGGGCGAGACCCAGTACTTC; CDR3: CASSLGGMEGETQYF; J: TRBJ2-5; length: 15; size: -; V: TRBV5-1; D: -
DNA: TGTGCCAGCACCACCGGAGGGGGGGTTCGTGGCTACACCTTC; CDR3: CASTTGGGVRGYTF; J: TRBJ1-2; length: 14; size: -; V: TRBV2; D: -
DNA: TGTGCCAGCAGCTTAAACGCGGACACTGAAGCTTTCTTT; CDR3: CASSLNADTEAFF; J: TRBJ1-1; length: 13; size: -; V: TRBV7-3; D: -
DNA: TGTGCCAGCAGCTCTTTGTCGGGGGATCACCCCTACGAGCAGTACTTC; CDR3: CASSSLSGDHPYEQYF; J: TRBJ2-7; length: 16; size: -; V: TRBV9; D: -
DNA: TGTGCCATTTACTCTGGGGCCAACGTCCTGACTTTC; CDR3: CAIYSGANVLTF; J: TRBJ2-6; length: 12; size: once; V: TRBV6-6; D: -
DNA: TGTGCCAGCAGCCCCTCGGGGAGGGAGCAGTACTTC; CDR3: CASSPSGREQYF; J: TRBJ2-7; length: 12; size: -; V: TRBV6-5; D: -
DNA: TGTGCCAGCAGTTACTACAGGGTCGGGCACACTGAAGCTTTCTTT; CDR3: CASSYYRVGHTEAFF; J: TRBJ1-1; length: 15; size: few; V: TRBV6-5; D: -
DNA: TGTGCCAGCAGTTTGGGAGGGAATGAGCAGTTCTTC; CDR3: CASSLGGNEQFF; J: TRBJ2-1; length: 12; size: -; V: TRBV12-3/TRBV12-4; D: TRBD2
DNA: TGTGCCAGCAGCTCGAACAGGGGGCTTGGGCAGTACTTC; CDR3: CASSSNRGLGQYF; J: TRBJ2-5; length: 13; size: -; V: TRBV11-2; D: TRBD1
DNA: TGTGCCAGCTCCTCCCAGACGGGTGAAGCTTTCTTT; CDR3: CASSSQTGEAFF; J: TRBJ1-1; length: 12; size: -; V: TRBV18; D: -
DNA: TGTGCCACAACAGGGGGCCGTGCGCAGTATTTT; CDR3: CATTGGRAQYF; J: TRBJ2-3; length: 11; size: -; V: TRBV6-6; D: TRBD1
DNA: TGCGCCAGCAGCTCATCCGGGACAGCAAGGAATTCACCCCTCCACTTT; CDR3: CASSSSGTARNSPLHF; J: TRBJ1-6; length: 16; size: -; V: TRBV5-1; D: TRBD1
DNA: TGCGCCAGCAGACCAAGGACAGACTATAATTCACCCCTCCACTTT; CDR3: CASRPRTDYNSPLHF; J: TRBJ1-6; length: 15; size: -; V: TRBV5-1; D: -
DNA: TGTGCCAGCAGCCCACGTAGTGGGGCCAACGTCCTGACTTTC; CDR3: CASSPRSGANVLTF; J: TRBJ2-6; length: 14; size: -; V: TRBV5-5; D: -
DNA: TGTGCCACCAGGGGAACAGGGGATCGCTACGAGCAGTACTTC; CDR3: CATRGTGDRYEQYF; J: TRBJ2-7; length: 14; size: -; V: TRBV28; D: TRBD1
DNA: TGTGCCAGTAGTATAGGTCTTTGGGGCAGCTACGAGCAGTACTTC; CDR3: CASSIGLWGSYEQYF; J: TRBJ2-7; length: 15; size: -; V: TRBV19; D: -
DNA: TGTGCCAGCAGTTTGGACAGCACAGAGACCCAGTACTTC; CDR3: CASSLDSTETQYF; J: TRBJ2-5; length: 13; size: -; V: TRBV12-3/TRBV12-4; D: -
DNA: TGTGCCTGGAGTCAGGGCAGGGTTTTCAATCAGCCCCAGCATTTT; CDR3: CAWSQGRVFNQPQHF; J: TRBJ1-5; length: 15; size: -; V: TRBV30; D: -
DNA: TGTGCCAGCTCACCACGGGGCTTGAACACCGGGGAGCTGTTTTTT; CDR3: CASSPRGLNTGELFF; J: TRBJ2-2; length: 15; size: once; V: TRBV18; D: -
DNA: TGTGCCAGCAGCTTGGCCGTGGAAGGGGGAAAAGCTTTCTTT; CDR3: CASSLAVEGGKAFF; J: TRBJ1-1; length: 14; size: -; V: TRBV5-6; D: -
DNA: TGTGCCAGCAGCCAAGTGAGCACTGAAGCTTTCTTT; CDR3: CASSQVSTEAFF; J: TRBJ1-1; length: 12; size: -; V: TRBV3-1/TRBV3-2; D: -
DNA: TGCGCCAGCAGCTTGATGGGGCAGGGGGACGGCTATGGCTACACCTTC; CDR3: CASSLMGQGDGYGYTF; J: TRBJ1-2; length: 16; size: once; V: TRBV5-1; D: TRBD1
DNA: TGTGCCAGCAGCTCCGGACAGGGTTGGACTGAAGCTTTCTTT; CDR3: CASSSGQGWTEAFF; J: TRBJ1-1; length: 14; size: -; V: TRBV7-8; D: TRBD1
DNA: TGTGCCAGTAGTACGGACAGGGCCTACGAGCAGTACTTC; CDR3: CASSTDRAYEQYF; J: TRBJ2-7; length: 13; size: -; V: TRBV19; D: TRBD1
DNA: TGTGCCAGCAGCTTAACAGGGTGGACTGAAGCTTTCTTT; CDR3: CASSLTGWTEAFF; J: TRBJ1-1; length: 13; size: -; V: TRBV5-4; D: -